The T cell receptor beta chain described here comes from a study of blood T cell repertoires in COVID-19. The CDR3 has 18 amino acids. The V and J ends lost 0 bases and 5 bases respectively, with 22 bases between them. From germline, CDR1 is LGHNA and CDR2 YNFKEQ. This clone was observed a single time. Measured with immunoSEQ multiplex PCR; TCRdb has only the in-frame clones, and not every one. The data contain around 77,000 clones, approximately 83% of them seen just once; the ten biggest clones take up 6.5% to 7.5%. The chain links TRBV4-2 to TRBJ2-5, with D possibly being TRBD2 (6 bases). Sample: peripheral blood. This TCR came from a man aged 25 to 40 with COVID-19, enrolled during active disease. The CDR3 here is CASSQDGGAGGGRETQYF. In DNA form, the CDR3 reads TGTGCCAGCAGCCAAGATGGAGGAGCGGGCGGTGGGCGGGAGACCCAGTACTTC.